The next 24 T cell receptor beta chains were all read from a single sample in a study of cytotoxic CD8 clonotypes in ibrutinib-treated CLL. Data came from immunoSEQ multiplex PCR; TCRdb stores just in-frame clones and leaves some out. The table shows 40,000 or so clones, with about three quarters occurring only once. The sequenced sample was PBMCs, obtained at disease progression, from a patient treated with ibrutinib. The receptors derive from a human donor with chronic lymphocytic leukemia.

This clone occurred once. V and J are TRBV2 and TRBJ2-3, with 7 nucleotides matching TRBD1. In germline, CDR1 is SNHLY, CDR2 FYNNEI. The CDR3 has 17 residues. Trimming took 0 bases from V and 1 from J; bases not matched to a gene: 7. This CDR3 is CASSEARGGFGTDTQYF. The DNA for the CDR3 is TGTGCCAGCAGTGAAGCGAGAGGGGGCTTCGGCACAGATACGCAGTATTTT.

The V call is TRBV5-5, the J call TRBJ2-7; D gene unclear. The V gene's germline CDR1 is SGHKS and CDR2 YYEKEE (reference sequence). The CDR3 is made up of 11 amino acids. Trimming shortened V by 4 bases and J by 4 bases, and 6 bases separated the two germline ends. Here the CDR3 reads CASSREYEQYF. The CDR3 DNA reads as TGTGCCAGCAGCCGCGAGTACGAGCAGTACTTC.

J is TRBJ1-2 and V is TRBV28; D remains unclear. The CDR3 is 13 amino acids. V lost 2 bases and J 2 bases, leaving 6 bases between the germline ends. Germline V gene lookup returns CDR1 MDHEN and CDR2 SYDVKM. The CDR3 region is CASSLTGNYGYTF. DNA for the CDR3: TGTGCCAGCAGTTTAACGGGAAACTATGGCTACACCTTC.

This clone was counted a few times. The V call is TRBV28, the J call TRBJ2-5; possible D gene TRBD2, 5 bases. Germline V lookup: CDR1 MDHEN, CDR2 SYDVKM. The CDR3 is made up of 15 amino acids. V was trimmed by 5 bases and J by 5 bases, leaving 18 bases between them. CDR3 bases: TGTGCCAGCAGTCCCAGACTAAAAGTCGGGGAGACCCAGTACTTC. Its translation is CASSPRLKVGETQYF.

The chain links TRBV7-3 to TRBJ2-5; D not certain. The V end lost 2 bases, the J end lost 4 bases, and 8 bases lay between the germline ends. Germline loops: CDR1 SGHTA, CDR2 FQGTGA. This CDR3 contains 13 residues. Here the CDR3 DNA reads TGTGCCAGCAGCTTAGGTGTCAGAGAGACCCAGTACTTC. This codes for CASSLGVRETQYF. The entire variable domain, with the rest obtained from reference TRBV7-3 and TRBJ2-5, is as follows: GAGVSQTPSNKVTEKGKYVELRCDPISGHTALYWYRQSLGQGPEFLIYFQGTGAADDSGLPNDRFFAVRPEGSVSTLKIQRTERGDSAVYLCASSLGVRETQYFGPGTRLLVL.

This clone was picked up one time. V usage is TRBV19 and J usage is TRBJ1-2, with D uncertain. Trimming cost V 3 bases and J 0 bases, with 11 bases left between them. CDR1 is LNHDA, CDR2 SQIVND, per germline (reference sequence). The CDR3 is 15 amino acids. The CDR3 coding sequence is TGTGCCAGTAGTATTACGATCCTCCCTAACTATGGCTACACCTTC. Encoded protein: CASSITILPNYGYTF.

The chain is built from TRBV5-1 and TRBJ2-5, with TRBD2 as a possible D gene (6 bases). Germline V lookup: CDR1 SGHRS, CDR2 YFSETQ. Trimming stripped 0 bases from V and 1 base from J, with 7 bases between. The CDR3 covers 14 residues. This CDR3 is CASSLATSQETQYF. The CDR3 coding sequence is TGCGCCAGCAGCTTGGCGACTAGCCAAGAGACCCAGTACTTC.

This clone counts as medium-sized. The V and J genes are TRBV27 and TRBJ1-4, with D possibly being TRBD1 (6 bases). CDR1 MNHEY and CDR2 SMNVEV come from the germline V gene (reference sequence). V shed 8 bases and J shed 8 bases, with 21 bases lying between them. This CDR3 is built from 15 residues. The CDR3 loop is CASSSRGGHVEKLFF. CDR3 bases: TGTGCCAGCTCATCACGGGGGGGGCACGTGGAAAAACTGTTTTTT.

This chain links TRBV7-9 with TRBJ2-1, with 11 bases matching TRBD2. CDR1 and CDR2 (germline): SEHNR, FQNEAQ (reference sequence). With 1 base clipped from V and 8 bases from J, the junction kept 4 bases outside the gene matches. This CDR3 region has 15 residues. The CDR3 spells CASSLVTSGAHEQFF. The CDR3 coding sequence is TGTGCCAGCAGCTTAGTGACTAGCGGGGCCCATGAGCAGTTCTTC. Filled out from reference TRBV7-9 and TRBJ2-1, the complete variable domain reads DTGVSQNPRHKITKRGQNVTFRCDPISEHNRLYWYRQTLGQGPEFLTYFQNEAQLEKSRLLSDRFSAERPKGSFSTLEIQRTEQGDSAMYLCASSLVTSGAHEQFFGPGTRLTVL.

Here the CDR3 reads CASSPRGRGEQYF. The CDR3 DNA reads TGTGCCAGCAGCCCGCGGGGTCGGGGCGAGCAGTACTTC. The chain employs TRBV6-5 and TRBJ2-7; weak D call: TRBD2 (6 bases). Trimming stripped 6 bases from V and 6 bases from J, with 15 bases between. Germline V gene sequence: CDR1 MNHEY, CDR2 SVGAGI. This CDR3 has 13 amino acids.

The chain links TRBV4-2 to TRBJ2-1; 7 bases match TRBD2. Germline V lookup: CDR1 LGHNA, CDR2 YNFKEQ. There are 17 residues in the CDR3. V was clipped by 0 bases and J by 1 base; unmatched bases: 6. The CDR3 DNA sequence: TGTGCCAGCAGCCAAGAGGTTGGCGGGAGATCCTACAATGAGCAGTTCTTC. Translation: CASSQEVGGRSYNEQFF.

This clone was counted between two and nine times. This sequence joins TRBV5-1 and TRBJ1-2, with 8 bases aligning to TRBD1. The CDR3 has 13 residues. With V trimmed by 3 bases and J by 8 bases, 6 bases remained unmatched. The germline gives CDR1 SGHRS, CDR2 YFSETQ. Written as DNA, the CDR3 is TGCGCCAGCAGCTCCGGACAGGGTGGAGGCTACACCTTC. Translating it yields CASSSGQGGGYTF.

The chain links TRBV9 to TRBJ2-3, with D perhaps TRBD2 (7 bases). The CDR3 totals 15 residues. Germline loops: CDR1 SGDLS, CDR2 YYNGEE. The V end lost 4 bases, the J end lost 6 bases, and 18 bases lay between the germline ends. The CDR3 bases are TGTGCCAGCAGCTCTACCGGGGGGCCGATGGATACGCAGTATTTT. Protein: CASSSTGGPMDTQYF.

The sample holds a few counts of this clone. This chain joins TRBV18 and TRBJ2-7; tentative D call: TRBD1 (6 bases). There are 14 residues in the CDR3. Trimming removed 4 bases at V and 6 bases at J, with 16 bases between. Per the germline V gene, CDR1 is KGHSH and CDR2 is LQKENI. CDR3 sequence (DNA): TGTGCCAGCTCACTACAGGGTTCCCCACTCGAGCAGTACTTC. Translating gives CASSLQGSPLEQYF.

The CDR3 nucleotides read TGTGCCAGCTCAAGCAGCGAGGAGGAGACCCAGTACTTC. Amino acid sequence: CASSSSEEETQYF. The chain is built from TRBV18 and TRBJ2-5; D is uncertain. From germline, CDR1 is KGHSH and CDR2 LQKENI. CDR3 length: 13 residues. Trimming stripped 5 bases from V and 5 bases from J, with 12 bases between. The full variable domain, rest sourced from reference TRBV18 and TRBJ2-5, is NAGVMQNPRHLVRRRGQEARLRCSPMKGHSHVYWYRQLPEEGLKFMVYLQKENIIDESGMPKERFSAEFPKEGPSILRIQQVVRGDSAAYFCASSSSEEETQYFGPGTRLLVL.

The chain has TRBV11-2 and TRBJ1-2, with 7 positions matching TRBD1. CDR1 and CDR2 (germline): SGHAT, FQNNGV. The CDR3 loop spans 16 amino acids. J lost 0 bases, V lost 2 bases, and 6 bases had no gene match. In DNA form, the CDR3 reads TGTGCCAGCAGCTTAACCGGGACAGTTCCTAACTATGGCTACACCTTC. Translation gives CASSLTGTVPNYGYTF.

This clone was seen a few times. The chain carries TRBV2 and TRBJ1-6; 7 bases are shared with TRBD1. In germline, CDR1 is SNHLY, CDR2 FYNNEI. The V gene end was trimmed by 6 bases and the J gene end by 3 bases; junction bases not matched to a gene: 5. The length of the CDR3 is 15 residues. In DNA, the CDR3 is TGTGCCAGCAGACCCGGGACAGTCTATAATTCACCCCTCCACTTT. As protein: CASRPGTVYNSPLHF. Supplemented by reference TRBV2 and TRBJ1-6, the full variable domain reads EPEVTQTPSHQVTQMGQEVILRCVPISNHLYFYWYRQILGQKVEFLVSFYNNEISEKSEIFDDQFSVERPDGSNFTLKIRSTKLEDSAMYFCASRPGTVYNSPLHFGNGTRLTVT.

CDR3 coding DNA: TGTGCCAGCAGTCCAGGGGGTGGGTGGGATACGCAGTATTTT. Amino acid sequence: CASSPGGGWDTQYF. V gene TRBV6-1 combines with J gene TRBJ2-3; 7 nucleotides line up with TRBD1. The CDR3 loop spans 14 amino acids. V dropped 5 bases and J dropped 6; count of bases not matched to a gene: 8. The germline CDR1 and CDR2 sequences are MNHNS and SASEGT.

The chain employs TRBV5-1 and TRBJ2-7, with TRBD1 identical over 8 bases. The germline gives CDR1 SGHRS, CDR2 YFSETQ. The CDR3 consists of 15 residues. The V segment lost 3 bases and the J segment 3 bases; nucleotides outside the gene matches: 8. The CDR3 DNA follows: TGCGCCAGCAGCTCGACAGGGGCAAGGAGCTACGAGCAGTACTTC. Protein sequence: CASSSTGARSYEQYF.

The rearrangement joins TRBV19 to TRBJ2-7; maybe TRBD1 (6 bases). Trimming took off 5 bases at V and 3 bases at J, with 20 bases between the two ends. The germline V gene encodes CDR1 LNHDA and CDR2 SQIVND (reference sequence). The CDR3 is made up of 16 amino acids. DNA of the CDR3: TGTGCCAGTAGTCCCGAGGGGACATTACCCTACTACGAGCAGTACTTC. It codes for CASSPEGTLPYYEQYF.

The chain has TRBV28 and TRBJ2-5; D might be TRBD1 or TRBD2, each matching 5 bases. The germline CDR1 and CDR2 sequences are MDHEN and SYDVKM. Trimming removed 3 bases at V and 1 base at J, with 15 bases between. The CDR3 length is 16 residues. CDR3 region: CASSFPGGPVQETQYF. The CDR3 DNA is TGTGCCAGCAGTTTTCCTGGGGGTCCGGTCCAAGAGACCCAGTACTTC.

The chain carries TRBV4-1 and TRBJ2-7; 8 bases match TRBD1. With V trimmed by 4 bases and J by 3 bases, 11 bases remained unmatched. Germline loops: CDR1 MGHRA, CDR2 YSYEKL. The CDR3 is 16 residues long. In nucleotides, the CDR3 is TGCGCCAGCAGCCCTTACGACAGGGGCAATTTCTACGAGCAGTACTTC. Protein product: CASSPYDRGNFYEQYF.

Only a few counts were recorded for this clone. The DNA of the CDR3 is TGTGCCAGCAGCTTACACGGTAAGCCCCAGCATTTT. It specifies CASSLHGKPQHF. This sequence joins TRBV7-2 and TRBJ1-5; D unresolved. This CDR3 has 12 residues. The germline gives CDR1 SGHTA, CDR2 FQGNSA. Between the trimmed V and J ends, which lost 2 bases and 8 bases, there was a span of 7 bases.

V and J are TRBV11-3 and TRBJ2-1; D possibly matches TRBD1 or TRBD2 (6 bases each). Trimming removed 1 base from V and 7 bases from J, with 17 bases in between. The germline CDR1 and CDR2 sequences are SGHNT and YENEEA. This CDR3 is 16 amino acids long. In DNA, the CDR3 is TGTGCCAGCAGCTTAGCGGGGGCGGAGGCGGTGAATGAGCAGTTCTTC. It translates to CASSLAGAEAVNEQFF.